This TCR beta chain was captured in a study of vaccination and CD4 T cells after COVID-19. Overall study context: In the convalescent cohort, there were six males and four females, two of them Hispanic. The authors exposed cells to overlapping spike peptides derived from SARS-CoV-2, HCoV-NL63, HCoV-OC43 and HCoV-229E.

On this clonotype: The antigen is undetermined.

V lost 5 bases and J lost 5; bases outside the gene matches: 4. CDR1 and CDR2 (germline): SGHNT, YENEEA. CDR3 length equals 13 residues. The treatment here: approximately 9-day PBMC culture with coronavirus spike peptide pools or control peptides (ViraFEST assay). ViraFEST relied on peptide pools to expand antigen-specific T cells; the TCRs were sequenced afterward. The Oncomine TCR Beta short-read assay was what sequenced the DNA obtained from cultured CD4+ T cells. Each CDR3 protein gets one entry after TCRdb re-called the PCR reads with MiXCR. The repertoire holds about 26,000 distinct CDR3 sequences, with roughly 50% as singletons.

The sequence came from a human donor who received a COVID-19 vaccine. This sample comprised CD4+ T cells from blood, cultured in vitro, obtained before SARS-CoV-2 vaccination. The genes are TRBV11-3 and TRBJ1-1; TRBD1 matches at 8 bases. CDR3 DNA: TGTGCCAGCAGCGGACAGGGAAGGACTGAAGCTTTCTTT. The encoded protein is CASSGQGRTEAFF.